This T cell receptor beta chain was captured by sequencing in a study of blood T cells in healthy people across ages. With regard to this clonotype: What it binds is not known.

Samples had at least 6 million PBMCs isolated from them. The CDR3 sequence is 15 residues long. Trimming pared 0 bases from V and 5 bases from J, leaving 13 bases between. Germline V gene sequence: CDR1 LGHNA, CDR2 YSLEER. Study results and limitations: TCR beta diversity, measured per million T cells, fell in a roughly linear way with age.

The use of a sample-barcoded 5' primer and a J-beta primer mix characterized a second PCR of roughly 6 to 11 cycles. TCRdb reprocessed the 5' RACE reads with MiXCR, giving one entry per CDR3 protein. Of some 1,000,000 distinct CDR3 sequences in the sample, about 25% were seen once. This sample also appeared in a second study, on T cells of mothers and their children. As reported in that work: The M1S primer of the second PCR added sample barcodes and 2-4 random nucleotides.

The sequence derives from a girl aged 2 to 10 in good health. Sequenced: blood. V is TRBV4-3 and J is TRBJ2-5; D perhaps matches TRBD2 (5 bases). This CDR3 reads CASSQDPDLLETQYF. The DNA of the CDR3 is TGCGCCAGCAGCCAAGACCCGGACTTGTTGGAGACCCAGTACTTC.